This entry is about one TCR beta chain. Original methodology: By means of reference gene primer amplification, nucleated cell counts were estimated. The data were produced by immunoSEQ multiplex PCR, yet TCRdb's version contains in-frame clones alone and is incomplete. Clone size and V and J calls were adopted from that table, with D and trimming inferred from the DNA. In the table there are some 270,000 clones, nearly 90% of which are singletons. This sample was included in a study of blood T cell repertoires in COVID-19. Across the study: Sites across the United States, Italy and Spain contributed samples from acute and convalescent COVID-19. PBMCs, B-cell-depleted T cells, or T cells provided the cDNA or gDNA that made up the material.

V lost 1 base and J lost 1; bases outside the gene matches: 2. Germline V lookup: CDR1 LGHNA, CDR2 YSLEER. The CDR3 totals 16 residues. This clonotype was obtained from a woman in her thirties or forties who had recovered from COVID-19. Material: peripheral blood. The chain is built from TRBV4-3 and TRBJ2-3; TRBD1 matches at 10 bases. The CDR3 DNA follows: TGCGCCAGCAGCCAAGCCGGGACAGGGGGCACAGATACGCAGTATTTT. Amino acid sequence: CASSQAGTGGTDTQYF.